This T cell receptor (beta chain) appears in the sequencing data of a study of vaccination effects on CD4 cells after COVID-19. About the study: Post-vaccine specimens arrived a median 72 days past the second dose.

Sequencing was performed with immunoSEQ multiplex PCR; in TCRdb, only in-frame clones are kept and a portion is missing. Among about 30,000 clones listed, roughly 76% were seen once. Sequencing was preceded by expansion of antigen-specific CD4+ T cells with viral peptide pools in the ViraFEST assay. CD4+ T cells were isolated after around 10 days of culture. Participants received two doses of either the BNT162b2 or mRNA-1273 vaccine. Absence of prior SARS-CoV-2 infection characterized the vaccine recipients, who showed negative nucleocapsid antibodies. About 2.2 million PBMC per well received about 9.8 IU/ml IL-2 and approximately 9.2 ug/ml peptides in culture. This clone was seen a few times. Its cognate antigen is unknown. The source is a human donor who received a COVID-19 vaccine. Some clones in this sample may be carry-over from other donors' samples. The source material was CD4+ T cells from PBMCs cultured with SARS-CoV-2 spike peptides, sampled after COVID-19 vaccination.

CDR3: CASSITQDGYTF. DNA of the CDR3: TGCGCCAGCAGCATTACACAGGATGGCTACACCTTC. The gene calls are TRBV5-1 and TRBJ1-2, with D perhaps TRBD1 (5 bases). Looked up from germline, CDR1 is SGHRS and CDR2 is YFSETQ. Trimming stripped 4 bases from V and 6 bases from J, with 10 bases between. This CDR3 has 12 amino acids. Variable domain in full (rest from reference TRBV5-1 and TRBJ1-2): KAGVTQTPRYLIKTRGQQVTLSCSPISGHRSVSWYQQTPGQGLQFLFEYFSETQRNKGNFPGRFSGRQFSNSRSEMNVSTLELGDSALYLCASSITQDGYTFGSGTRLTVV.